One sample yielded the 26 T cell receptor beta chains listed below, sequenced in a study of shared T cell receptors in the human thymus. Data came from immunoSEQ multiplex PCR; TCRdb stores just in-frame clones and leaves some out. Of under 450,000 clones in the sample, about 95% were seen once. The source material was thymocytes. Receptor source: a human donor.

This clone turned up a few times. This rearrangement joins TRBV7-6 to TRBJ2-7; 7 bases are a match to TRBD1. Germline loops: CDR1 SGHVS, CDR2 FNYEAQ. The CDR3 extends over 15 amino acids. The V gene end was trimmed by 6 bases and the J gene end by 3 bases; junction bases not matched to a gene: 11. The CDR3 coding sequence is TGTGCCAGCAGGTACCAGACAGGGAGAGGCTACGAGCAGTACTTC. Translated, it gives CASRYQTGRGYEQYF.

This chain connects TRBV19 to TRBJ2-3, with 10 positions matching TRBD2. Germline values: CDR1 LNHDA, CDR2 SQIVND (reference sequence). The CDR3 runs 14 residues. Unmatched junction bases numbered 6, after V lost 7 bases and J lost 5 bases. The CDR3 nucleotides read TGTGCCAGTAAGAAGCGGGAGGGCCTAGATACGCAGTATTTT. It translates to CASKKREGLDTQYF.

The rearrangement links TRBV12-5 to TRBJ1-1; D not resolved. The germline V gene has CDR1 LGHNT and CDR2 FRNRAP. V was shortened by 1 base and J by 3 bases, with 15 bases between the two germline ends. The CDR3 runs 16 residues. As DNA, the CDR3 is TGTGCTAGTGGTTTGGGTAGCAGGCTTGTAGACACTGAAGCTTTCTTT. Translated: CASGLGSRLVDTEAFF.

The chain couples TRBV19 to TRBJ2-1; D not resolved. The CDR3 contains 18 residues. Trimming took 6 bases from V and 2 from J, leaving 23 bases between them. Germline V gene sequence: CDR1 LNHDA, CDR2 SQIVND (reference sequence). Here the CDR3 DNA reads TGTGCCAGTAGCCCTATTTTACCCGTAAGCAGAGCCTACAATGAGCAGTTCTTC. Translation: CASSPILPVSRAYNEQFF.

J is TRBJ1-2 and V is TRBV28; 9 bases agree with TRBD1. The CDR3 sequence is 15 residues long. Germline CDR1 MDHEN, CDR2 SYDVKM. J was trimmed by 2 bases and V by 5 bases; bases with no gene match: 6. CDR3 sequence: CASSPRDRANYGYTF. The CDR3 DNA sequence: TGTGCCAGCAGTCCCAGGGACAGGGCCAACTATGGCTACACCTTC.

This clone was seen a single time. For the CDR3, the DNA is TGCGCCAGCAGGACGTGGAGGCCGAACACCGGGGAGCTGTTTTTT. Translation gives CASRTWRPNTGELFF. This rearrangement joins TRBV5-1 to TRBJ2-2; D is possibly TRBD2 (5 bases). Trimming cost V 5 bases and J 0 bases, with 11 bases left between them. The CDR3 length is 15 residues. Germline V gene lookup returns CDR1 SGHRS and CDR2 YFSETQ.

The chain combines TRBV10-1 with TRBJ2-4, with a weak D call TRBD2 (6 bases). Per germline, CDR1 WNHNN and CDR2 SYGVQD (reference sequence). V lost 2 bases to trimming and J lost 1 base, with 12 bases between them. The CDR3 is 16 amino acids. DNA of the CDR3: TGCGCCAGCAGTGAGGTGGGGAGGACGGCCAAAAACATTCAGTACTTC. Translated, it gives CASSEVGRTAKNIQYF.

The gene calls are TRBV14 and TRBJ2-1, with D uncertain. This CDR3 is 17 amino acids long. CDR1 SGHDN and CDR2 FVKESK come from the germline V gene. V shed 0 bases and J shed 3 bases, with 15 bases lying between them. The CDR3 region is CASSQDLLPEGYNEQFF. CDR3 nucleotide sequence: TGTGCCAGCAGCCAAGATCTCCTCCCAGAAGGCTACAATGAGCAGTTCTTC.

V is TRBV6-4 and J is TRBJ2-2, with 12 bases identical to TRBD2. CDR1 and CDR2 (germline): MRHNA, SNTAGT. The V segment lost 6 bases and the J segment 9 bases; nucleotides outside the gene matches: 14. The CDR3 sequence is 17 residues long. The CDR3 DNA is TGTGCCAGCAGCACGACTAGCGGGAGCAAAGTCGTCCGGGAGCTGTTTTTT. This gives the protein CASSTTSGSKVVRELFF.

The V gene is TRBV6-5, the J gene TRBJ1-5; D ambiguous. V was clipped by 0 bases and J by 1 base, with 10 bases between them. The CDR3 runs 16 residues. Germline V gene lookup returns CDR1 MNHEY and CDR2 SVGAGI. The CDR3 protein is CASSYSPPGSNQPQHF. The CDR3 DNA reads as TGTGCCAGCAGTTACTCGCCGCCGGGCAGCAATCAGCCCCAGCATTTT.

The chain couples TRBV30 to TRBJ2-7; possibly TRBD2 for D (6 bases). The V end lost 4 bases, the J end lost 7 bases, and 23 bases lay between the germline ends. From germline, CDR1 is GTSNPN and CDR2 SVGIG (reference sequence). The CDR3 extends over 15 amino acids. The CDR3 DNA sequence: TGTGCCTGGATCAAAGCCCGGGACTCAACCATGGAGCAGTACTTC. This gives the protein CAWIKARDSTMEQYF.

DNA of the CDR3: TGTGCCAGCAGCAAGCGCCTCTCCTACGAGCAGTACTTC. This gives the protein CASSKRLSYEQYF. The rearrangement joins TRBV7-2 to TRBJ2-7, with D unclear. Germline CDR1 and CDR2: SGHTA and FQGNSA. V was pared by 5 bases and J by 0 bases, with 8 bases between. This CDR3 spans 13 amino acids. Based on the CDR3 plus reference TRBV7-2 and TRBJ2-7, the full variable domain is GAGVSQSPSNKVTEKGKDVELRCDPISGHTALYWYRQSLGQGLEFLIYFQGNSAPDKSGLPSDRFSAERTGGSVSTLTIQRTQQEDSAVYLCASSKRLSYEQYFGPGTRLTVT.

This clone has just one count. The rearrangement joins TRBV6-5 to TRBJ2-7; no reliable D call. CDR3 size: 15 residues. V was trimmed by 0 bases and J by 3 bases, leaving 12 bases between them. The V gene's germline CDR1 is MNHEY and CDR2 SVGAGI. The CDR3 nucleotides read TGTGCCAGCAGTTACTCGAGGTTAAGGGTCTACGAGCAGTACTTC. The encoded protein is CASSYSRLRVYEQYF.

The chain links TRBV6-5 to TRBJ1-2, with 7 bases fitting TRBD1. Unmatched junction bases numbered 3, after V lost 5 bases and J lost 3 bases. The CDR3 is 13 amino acids. Germline-derived CDR1 and CDR2 are MNHEY and SVGAGI. CDR3 sequence reads: CASSGDSHYGYTF. As DNA, the CDR3 is TGTGCCAGCAGTGGGGACAGCCACTATGGCTACACCTTC.

V gene TRBV5-1 combines with J gene TRBJ2-2; TRBD2 matches at 9 bases. This CDR3 is 15 amino acids long. Looked up from germline, CDR1 is SGHRS and CDR2 is YFSETQ. After removal of 4 bases from V and 3 bases from J, the junction contained 4 bases not matched to a gene. CDR3 DNA: TGCGCCAGCAGCCCAATAGCGGGAGACACCGGGGAGCTGTTTTTT. Protein: CASSPIAGDTGELFF.

V and J are TRBV15 and TRBJ2-2; unclear D gene. Germline V lookup: CDR1 LNHNV, CDR2 YYDKDF (reference sequence). The V end lost 1 base, the J end lost 3 bases, and 3 bases lay between the germline ends. This CDR3 is built from 13 residues. DNA for the CDR3: TGTGCCACCAGCAGAGGTCACACCGGGGAGCTGTTTTTT. Protein: CATSRGHTGELFF.

The chain links TRBV13 to TRBJ2-1; 8 nucleotides agree with TRBD2. Germline loops: CDR1 PRHDT, CDR2 FYEKMQ (reference sequence). V gave up 10 bases and J gave up 4 bases; unmatched junction bases: 18. This CDR3 region has 17 residues. In DNA form, the CDR3 reads TGTGCCACTGGAGCACCGGCCGGGAGGGCCCGGTACAATGAGCAGTTCTTC. Translation: CATGAPAGRARYNEQFF.

The V gene is TRBV7-6, the J gene TRBJ2-2, with D possibly matching TRBD1 (7 bases). The germline V gene encodes CDR1 SGHVS and CDR2 FNYEAQ. Trimming cost V 11 bases and J 3 bases, with 19 bases left between them. This CDR3 region has 15 residues. The CDR3 sequence is CARPQGEEDTGELFF. CDR3 nucleotides: TGTGCCCGACCTCAGGGGGAGGAGGACACCGGGGAGCTGTTTTTT.

The CDR3 nucleotides are TGTGCCAGTAGTATACGGACAGGGGGGAACACTGAAGCTTTCTTT. Translating gives CASSIRTGGNTEAFF. The chain employs TRBV19 and TRBJ1-1, with 10 bases identical to TRBD1. The V and J ends lost 2 bases and 1 base, in that order; junction bases with no gene match: 1. CDR3 length: 15 residues. Germline lookup yields CDR1 LNHDA and CDR2 SQIVND (reference sequence).

This clone came up once. This chain joins TRBV7-9 and TRBJ1-3; D gene ambiguous. The CDR3 contains 18 residues. V was pared by 3 bases and J by 2 bases, with 20 bases between. Germline V gives CDR1 SEHNR, CDR2 FQNEAQ (reference sequence). The CDR3 spells CASSFSPEGRAAGNTIYF. The CDR3 bases are TGTGCCAGCAGCTTTAGCCCCGAAGGAAGGGCAGCTGGAAACACCATATATTTT.

The chain joins TRBV28 to TRBJ1-1; D not resolved. The V end lost 1 base, the J end lost 3 bases, and 12 bases lay between the germline ends. Germline CDR1 is MDHEN and CDR2 is SYDVKM. The CDR3 loop spans 15 amino acids. CDR3 DNA sequence: TGTGCCAGCAGTTTATACGGAGCAAGCTACACTGAAGCTTTCTTT. Translated: CASSLYGASYTEAFF.

The chain is built from TRBV19 and TRBJ1-5, with D possibly TRBD1 on 6 matching bases. Deletions cut 4 bases from V and 6 bases from J, with 13 bases between. The V gene's germline CDR1 is LNHDA and CDR2 SQIVND (reference sequence). This CDR3 is built from 14 residues. CDR3 in amino acids: CASSRDGGGQPQHF. Here the CDR3 DNA reads TGTGCCAGTAGTAGAGACGGAGGGGGTCAGCCCCAGCATTTT.

J is TRBJ2-5 and V is TRBV2, with D possibly TRBD2 on 6 matching bases. Per germline, CDR1 SNHLY and CDR2 FYNNEI. Trimming removed 4 bases from V and 0 bases from J, with 12 bases in between. This CDR3 contains 15 residues. The CDR3 sequence is CASSGSRGYQETQYF. The CDR3 DNA sequence: TGTGCCAGCAGTGGTTCCCGGGGGTACCAAGAGACCCAGTACTTC.

The chain joins TRBV7-3 to TRBJ2-1; no definite D call. The V end lost 2 bases, the J end lost 4 bases, and 6 bases lay between the germline ends. The germline CDR1 and CDR2 sequences are SGHTA and FQGTGA. The CDR3 length is 13 residues. CDR3 protein: CASSLEPYNEQFF. In DNA form, the CDR3 reads TGTGCCAGCAGCTTAGAACCATACAATGAGCAGTTCTTC.

This chain uses TRBV27 with TRBJ2-5; the D gene is possibly TRBD1 (6 bases). Trimming took 5 bases from V and 0 from J, leaving 16 bases between them. Germline assignment: CDR1 MNHEY and CDR2 SMNVEV (reference sequence). The CDR3 is 16 amino acids. CDR3 residues: CASSRVTRTDQETQYF. In DNA form, the CDR3 reads TGTGCCAGCAGTAGGGTAACCCGGACAGACCAAGAGACCCAGTACTTC.

The rearrangement links TRBV30 to TRBJ2-7; D call uncertain. Trimming pared 0 bases from V and 1 base from J, leaving 16 bases between. The CDR3 contains 16 residues. Germline V CDR1 and CDR2: GTSNPN, SVGIG (reference sequence). CDR3 sequence (DNA): TGTGCCTGGAGTGTAGGCCGACCTAGGGTTTCCTACGAGCAGTACTTC. Amino acid sequence: CAWSVGRPRVSYEQYF.